This is a list of T cell receptor beta chains from one sample in a study of immune evolution from preneoplasia to lung adenocarcinoma. Clones were read by immunoSEQ multiplex PCR, and TCRdb kept only the in-frame ones, dropping some. The data show several thousand clones, about three quarters seen once. The sequencing input was FFPE minimally invasive lung adenocarcinoma tissue. The receptors come from a person aged 55-80 years with lung adenocarcinoma. The CDR3 runs from the conserved cysteine through the conserved F or W. The D gene is left open where the match is weak. Clone size is stated in some rows and not others, as once, few, many or a class when expanded.

V	size	J	D	DNA	CDR3
TRBV29-1	.	TRBJ2-3	.	TGCAGCGTTGTAGGGGGGGCCACAGATACGCAGTATTTT	CSVVGGATDTQYF
TRBV7-2	.	TRBJ2-3	TRBD2	TGTGCCAGCAGCTTAGTAGCGGGGGGGCCGTTTGATACGCAGTATTTT	CASSLVAGGPFDTQYF
TRBV30	.	TRBJ1-2	.	TGTGCCTGGAGTTATTGGGACACTCTAGGCTACACCTTC	CAWSYWDTLGYTF
TRBV12-5	.	TRBJ2-2	.	TGTGCTAGTGGTTCACAGGGCACCGGGGAGCTGTTTTTT	CASGSQGTGELFF
TRBV29-1	.	TRBJ1-2	.	TGCAGCTCCTGGGACTCTTTTAATTTGAACTATGGCCACACCTTC	CSSWDSFNLNYGHTF
TRBV7-8	.	TRBJ1-5	TRBD1	TGTGCCAGCAGCTTGGACAGGGCGTTAAGTCAGCCCCAGCATTTT	CASSLDRALSQPQHF
TRBV6-5	.	TRBJ2-6	.	TGTGCCAGCAGTTACGACGGTGGGGCCAACGTCCTGACTTTC	CASSYDGGANVLTF
TRBV6-5	few	TRBJ1-3	.	TGTGCCAGCAGTTCCCCCGGAGAGGGGGGAGGAAACACCATATATTTT	CASSSPGEGGGNTIYF
TRBV9	large	TRBJ2-3	TRBD1	TGTGCCAGCAGCGTCTGGGGACAGGGGGCAGATACGCAGTATTTT	CASSVWGQGADTQYF
TRBV11-2	.	TRBJ2-5	.	TGTGCCAGCACTGTTGCCGGGACAATAGAGACCCAGTACTTC	CASTVAGTIETQYF
TRBV9	.	TRBJ1-6	.	TGTGCCAGCAGCGTAGACGGGGGGCTTGATTCACCCCTCCACTTT	CASSVDGGLDSPLHF
TRBV6-5	.	TRBJ1-5	.	TGTGCCAGCAGTTACTCTTCTCAGTTACAGCCCCAGCATTTT	CASSYSSQLQPQHF
TRBV7-6	once	TRBJ2-7	.	TGTGCCAGCAGCTTAGTGTCCCGGGCCGAGCAGTACTTC	CASSLVSRAEQYF
TRBV2	.	TRBJ1-1	.	TGTGCCAGCAGTAAAGGGGGACCCGAAGCTTTCTTT	CASSKGGPEAFF
TRBV6-5	.	TRBJ1-3	.	TGTGCCAGCAGGAAATTCTCTGGAAACACCATATATTTT	CASRKFSGNTIYF